One and the same sample provided the 2 T cell receptor beta chains below, sequenced in a study of a mutant IDH1 vaccine in newly diagnosed glioma (dated by TCRdb to about 2021). The sample's time point label is to be understood as: baseline, week 1 (first vaccination visit). What this sample's treatment or condition label stands for: pre-vaccination baseline after standard-of-care therapy. The library was generated by the immunoSEQ multiplex PCR assay. TCRdb retrieved this table from immuneACCESS and kept in-frame rearrangements only. Not all clones are present; in checked studies, unresolved V genes account for under half, and no reason is known for the remainder. The sample records about 54,000 clones, approximately 80% of which are singletons. Around 21% of the sample comes from the top ten. This specimen consisted of PBMCs, obtained from a glioma patient treated with radiotherapy, temozolomide or both. These receptor sequences come from a man younger than 35 with glioma.

The chain is built from TRBV7-9 and TRBJ1-2; 9 bases line up with TRBD1. The junction had 6 bases not matched to a gene; V was cut back by 5 bases and J by 2 bases. CDR1 is SEHNR, CDR2 FQNEAQ, per germline (reference sequence). CDR3 length: 15 residues. CDR3 residues: CASSEHRGQNYGYTF. CDR3 bases: TGTGCCAGCAGCGAGCACAGGGGGCAGAACTATGGCTACACCTTC.

The chain has TRBV18 and TRBJ1-2, with D tentatively TRBD1 (5 bases). V dropped 3 bases and J dropped 4 bases, with 9 bases sitting between them. CDR1 is KGHSH, CDR2 LQKENI, per germline. The CDR3 loop spans 13 amino acids. CDR3 in amino acids: CASSPGRFYGYTF. For the CDR3, the DNA is TGTGCCAGCTCACCGGGACGGTTCTATGGCTACACCTTC.